The 17 T cell receptor beta chains listed next were all sequenced from one sample in a study of blood T cell repertoires in COVID-19. Some clones are missing from TCRdb's copy, which holds only in-frame ones; the method was immunoSEQ multiplex PCR. The sample has some 160,000 clones, 85% to 90% seen once. Specimen: peripheral blood. The origin of the receptors is a woman of 80 years or more with COVID-19, enrolled during active disease.

V gene TRBV7-3 combines with J gene TRBJ1-1; D ambiguous. The CDR3 spans 14 residues. The V gene lost 1 base and the J gene lost 1 base, with 7 bases spanning the gap. The germline V gene encodes CDR1 SGHTA and CDR2 FQGTGA. The CDR3 reads CASSLSTGNTEAFF. CDR3 DNA: TGTGCCAGCAGCTTAAGTACGGGGAACACTGAAGCTTTCTTT. The full variable domain, with the rest looked up from reference TRBV7-3 and TRBJ1-1, is GAGVSQTPSNKVTEKGKYVELRCDPISGHTALYWYRQSLGQGPEFLIYFQGTGAADDSGLPNDRFFAVRPEGSVSTLKIQRTERGDSAVYLCASSLSTGNTEAFFGQGTRLTVV.

The chain recombines TRBV11-2 with TRBJ2-1; 7 bases line up with TRBD2. The CDR3 loop spans 15 amino acids. Germline assignment: CDR1 SGHAT and CDR2 FQNNGV. V lost 7 bases, J lost 9 bases, and 15 bases stayed unmatched. Here the CDR3 DNA reads TGTGCCAGCACCCTGTCAGCGGGGAGTAATGGTGAGCAGTTCTTC. Protein: CASTLSAGSNGEQFF.

V is TRBV9 and J is TRBJ1-2, with 7 bases identical to TRBD1. Trimming removed 4 bases from V and 0 bases from J; junction bases left unmatched: 6. Germline CDR1 is SGDLS and CDR2 is YYNGEE. The CDR3 runs to 15 residues. The chain's CDR3 is CASSLQGTSNYGYTF. In DNA, the CDR3 is TGTGCCAGCAGCCTACAGGGGACCTCTAACTATGGCTACACCTTC.

V is TRBV7-9 and J is TRBJ2-5; D may be TRBD1 (6 bases). From germline, CDR1 is SEHNR and CDR2 FQNEAQ (reference sequence). V lost 2 bases to trimming and J lost 2 bases, with 18 bases between them. The CDR3 spans 17 residues. The CDR3 DNA follows: TGTGCCAGCAGCTTACTTATACCACCGGGACAACAAGAGACCCAGTACTTC. Translated: CASSLLIPPGQQETQYF. The full variable domain, in which reference TRBV7-9 and TRBJ2-5 provide the parts outside the CDR3, is DTGVSQNPRHKITKRGQNVTFRCDPISEHNRLYWYRQTLGQGPEFLTYFQNEAQLEKSRLLSDRFSAERPKGSFSTLEIQRTEQGDSAMYLCASSLLIPPGQQETQYFGPGTRLLVL.

The chain is built from TRBV7-8 and TRBJ2-7, with unresolved D. The CDR3 length is 13 residues. The V end was cut by 1 base, the J end by 0 bases, with 4 bases between. Germline V gene data show CDR1 as SGHVS and CDR2 as FQNEAQ. The CDR3 spells CASSLGDSYEQYF. The DNA of the CDR3 is TGTGCCAGCAGCTTAGGAGACTCCTACGAGCAGTACTTC.

The chain couples TRBV10-3 to TRBJ1-5; a weak D match, TRBD1 (5 bases). Looked up from germline, CDR1 is ENHRY and CDR2 is SYGVKD. V was clipped by 11 bases and J by 7 bases, with 15 bases between them. The CDR3 covers 12 residues. This CDR3 is CASGAAQQPQHF. CDR3 DNA: TGTGCCTCTGGGGCCGCCCAACAGCCCCAGCATTTT.

The chain carries TRBV6-6 and TRBJ2-7; the D is unclear. The V gene's germline CDR1 is MNHNY and CDR2 SVGAGI (reference sequence). This CDR3 comprises 12 residues. V lost 5 bases and J 2 bases, leaving 7 bases between the germline ends. Here the CDR3 DNA reads TGTGCCAGCAGTCAGCAAACCTACGAGCAGTACTTC. Its protein is CASSQQTYEQYF.

CDR3 protein: CASSAGPSYEQYF. The DNA of the CDR3 is TGTGCCAGCAGCGCAGGCCCCTCCTACGAGCAGTACTTC. V gene TRBV9 combines with J gene TRBJ2-7; D gene uncertain. The germline V gene has CDR1 SGDLS and CDR2 YYNGEE. V was pared by 3 bases and J by 0 bases, with 7 bases between. CDR3 size: 13 residues.

The CDR3 coding sequence is TGTGCCACCAGCAGAGATAGAATAAGCTCCCTTCGGGCTTTCTTT. This sequence encodes CATSRDRISSLRAFF. This chain uses TRBV15 with TRBJ1-1; D gene uncertain. Germline V gene data show CDR1 as LNHNV and CDR2 as YYDKDF (reference sequence). V gave up 0 bases and J gave up 11 bases, with 19 bases separating them. The CDR3 sequence is 15 residues long.

The J gene is TRBJ2-6, the V gene TRBV18, with a possible D match to TRBD1 (6 bases). The V end was cut by 5 bases, the J end by 0 bases, with 17 bases between. The CDR3 is 18 amino acids. The V gene's germline CDR1 is KGHSH and CDR2 LQKENI. The DNA for the CDR3 is TGTGCCAGCTCATTAACAGGGCCCATTCTCTCTGGGGCCAACGTCCTGACTTTC. It translates to CASSLTGPILSGANVLTF.

The chain has TRBV7-3 and TRBJ2-7; 8 nucleotides agree with TRBD1. V was clipped by 5 bases and J by 6 bases; unmatched bases: 6. Germline CDR1 and CDR2: SGHTA and FQGTGA. The CDR3 extends over 13 amino acids. The CDR3 reads CASSPGTGTEQYF. DNA of the CDR3: TGTGCCAGCAGCCCAGGGACAGGCACCGAGCAGTACTTC.

The V and J genes are TRBV28 and TRBJ1-2, with 8 bases matching TRBD1. CDR3 size: 16 residues. The ends lost 6 bases at V and 5 bases at J; junction bases unmatched: 14. Germline V CDR1 and CDR2: MDHEN, SYDVKM. The CDR3 loop reads CASRSPSLDRGYGYTF. CDR3 bases: TGTGCCAGCAGAAGCCCTTCCCTCGACAGGGGATATGGCTACACCTTC.

The chain employs TRBV20-1 and TRBJ2-7; 7 bases agree with TRBD1. The CDR3 is made up of 11 amino acids. Losses at the gene ends were 6 bases for V and 9 bases for J; bases not matched to a gene: 8. The germline V gene has CDR1 DFQATT and CDR2 SNEGSKA (reference sequence). The chain's CDR3 is CSADTGVGQYF. DNA of the CDR3: TGCAGTGCCGACACAGGGGTGGGGCAGTACTTC.

V gene TRBV18 combines with J gene TRBJ2-1; possible D gene TRBD2, 5 bases. V was pared by 0 bases and J by 3 bases, with 12 bases between. Germline assignment: CDR1 KGHSH and CDR2 LQKENI. This CDR3 region has 16 residues. Here the CDR3 reads CASSPPNARVYNEQFF. CDR3 nucleotide sequence: TGTGCCAGCTCACCACCAAACGCGCGGGTCTACAATGAGCAGTTCTTC.

The chain couples TRBV4-3 to TRBJ1-6, with D hard to call. Per germline, CDR1 LGHNA and CDR2 YSLEER. Trimming cost V 0 bases and J 5 bases, with 11 bases left between them. The CDR3 sequence is 16 residues long. In DNA, the CDR3 is TGCGCCAGCAGCCAAGATGTCCGGAGAAATAATTCACCCCTCCACTTT. Translated, it gives CASSQDVRRNNSPLHF.

Comments on this clone: This CDR3 is also generated by other DNA sequences in the sample. This chain connects TRBV19 to TRBJ1-4; 10 bases are a match to TRBD1. This CDR3 has 16 residues. J was trimmed by 5 bases and V by 1 base; bases with no gene match: 4. The germline V gene has CDR1 LNHDA and CDR2 SQIVND (reference sequence). The CDR3 sequence is CASSIVRTGGNEKLFF. The CDR3 DNA follows: TGTGCCAGTAGTATAGTGCGGACAGGGGGAAATGAAAAACTGTTTTTT.

As for this clone: The germline gene is not matched at one end of the junction; a read error may be the cause. The chain has TRBV6-5 and TRBJ1-1; D not resolved. Germline CDR1 and CDR2: MNHEY and SVGAGI. This CDR3 has 12 amino acids. CDR3 coding DNA: TGTGTCAGCAATTCGGGGTTGGCTGAAGCTTTCTTT. Residues: CVSNSGLAEAFF.